Sequencing of this T cell receptor beta chain was carried out in a study of blood T cells in healthy people across ages. A few counts support this clonotype. This may be a read error: a much more frequent sequence differs by one nucleotide. Sample-barcoded 5' priming and a J-beta primer mix drove a second PCR of roughly 6 to 12 cycles. TCRdb re-called the 5' RACE reads with MiXCR, one entry per CDR3 protein. The table lists hundreds of thousands of distinct CDR3 sequences, under 30% of them singletons, with 15% to 20% in the top ten. Germline CDR1 is SGHRS and CDR2 is YFSETQ. V trimming: 4 bases; J trimming: 10 bases; junction bases outside the gene matches: 7. CDR3 length equals 13 residues.

The chain is built from TRBV5-1 and TRBJ2-1; TRBD2 agrees at 8 bases. The sequence came from a woman over 75 in good health. The sequenced sample consisted of blood. Here the CDR3 DNA reads TGCGCCAGCAGCGAGGGACTAGGGGTCGAGCAGTTCTTC. Amino acids: CASSEGLGVEQFF.